The next 25 T cell receptor beta chains were all read from a single sample in a study of cytomegalovirus exposure and HLA in healthy donors. Use of 60 Vbeta and 13 Jbeta primers characterized the PCR. Assay: immunoSEQ multiplex PCR; the TCRdb copy retains only in-frame clones and omits some. The table shows around 100,000 clones, with under 80% occurring only once. The sequenced sample consisted of PBMCs. These receptors all come from a woman under 30 in good health and CMV-seropositive.

CDR3 amino acids: CASSSASGGRNTGELFF. Written as DNA, the CDR3 is TGTGCCAGCAGTTCGGCTAGCGGGGGAAGGAACACCGGGGAGCTGTTTTTT. The V call is TRBV27, the J call TRBJ2-2, with TRBD2 matching over 10 bases. CDR3 length: 17 residues. Unmatched junction bases numbered 6, after V lost 4 bases and J lost 1 base. Germline CDR1 is MNHEY and CDR2 is SMNVEV (reference sequence).

This clone was seen only once. The rearrangement uses TRBV9 and TRBJ2-7; 10 nucleotides align to TRBD2. V was pared by 4 bases and J by 7 bases, with 14 bases of the junction left unmatched. Germline CDR1 reads SGDLS; CDR2 reads YYNGEE. The CDR3 loop spans 16 amino acids. CDR3 protein: CASSPKILAGVGEQYF. The CDR3 DNA follows: TGTGCCAGCAGCCCGAAAATTCTAGCGGGGGTGGGGGAGCAGTACTTC.

In this sample, this clone turned up a few times. The rearrangement uses TRBV5-1 and TRBJ2-7, with a tentative D call TRBD2 (6 bases). Germline CDR1 SGHRS, CDR2 YFSETQ. The CDR3 length is 15 residues. V lost 0 bases and J lost 5, with 15 bases in between. As DNA, the CDR3 is TGCGCCAGCAGCTTGGTCGGGAGTCAGCAAGACGAGCAGTACTTC. It yields the protein CASSLVGSQQDEQYF. Drawing the rest from reference TRBV5-1 and TRBJ2-7, the complete variable domain is KAGVTQTPRYLIKTRGQQVTLSCSPISGHRSVSWYQQTPGQGLQFLFEYFSETQRNKGNFPGRFSGRQFSNSRSEMNVSTLELGDSALYLCASSLVGSQQDEQYFGPGTRLTVT.

J is TRBJ1-1 and V is TRBV9; the match to TRBD1 covers 9 bases. V was pared by 0 bases and J by 4 bases, with 7 bases of the junction left unmatched. CDR3 length: 16 residues. From germline, CDR1 is SGDLS and CDR2 YYNGEE. This chain's CDR3 is CASSVGLQGARTEAFF. DNA for the CDR3: TGTGCCAGCAGCGTAGGATTACAGGGGGCGCGCACTGAAGCTTTCTTT.

The CDR3 region has the DNA TGTGCCAGCAGGCGGGACTGGTCTTCCTACGAGCAGTACTTC. It is translated as CASRRDWSSYEQYF. The chain carries TRBV27 and TRBJ2-7; D perhaps matches TRBD2 (6 bases). This CDR3 is 14 amino acids long. Germline V lookup: CDR1 MNHEY, CDR2 SMNVEV (reference sequence). V gave up 6 bases and J gave up 1 base, with 13 bases separating them.

The gene calls are TRBV7-2 and TRBJ2-1; 10 bases align to TRBD2. CDR1 SGHTA and CDR2 FQGNSA come from the germline V gene. V was pared by 0 bases and J by 8 bases, with 7 bases of the junction left unmatched. The CDR3 length is 16 residues. For the CDR3, the DNA is TGTGCCAGCAGCTTAGCGCAAGCGGGAGGGCGATATGAGCAGTTCTTC. Translation gives CASSLAQAGGRYEQFF.

This chain joins TRBV7-2 and TRBJ2-5; 10 bases map to TRBD1. The CDR3 extends over 14 amino acids. The V and J ends lost 5 bases and 4 bases, in that order; junction bases with no gene match: 4. From germline, CDR1 is SGHTA and CDR2 FQGNSA. As DNA, the CDR3 is TGTGCCAGCAGCCCAGACAGGGGGCGAGAGACCCAGTACTTC. Translated, it gives CASSPDRGRETQYF.

This chain uses TRBV9 with TRBJ2-3; D uncertain. The CDR3 sequence is 14 residues long. Trimming took off 1 base at V and 0 bases at J, with 6 bases between the two ends. Germline assignment: CDR1 SGDLS and CDR2 YYNGEE. CDR3 region: CASSVLGSTDTQYF. As DNA, the CDR3 is TGTGCCAGCAGCGTACTCGGGAGCACAGATACGCAGTATTTT.

This chain links TRBV18 with TRBJ2-5; D is ambiguous. Germline CDR1 KGHSH, CDR2 LQKENI. Trimming stripped 3 bases from V and 1 base from J, with 15 bases between. The CDR3 length is 16 residues. DNA for the CDR3: TGTGCCAGCTCACCGAAGGTTGCGGTTTTCCAAGAGACCCAGTACTTC. Translated, it gives CASSPKVAVFQETQYF.

This clone was picked up a small number of times. The J gene is TRBJ2-1, the V gene TRBV30; 10 positions match TRBD2. Germline CDR1 GTSNPN, CDR2 SVGIG (reference sequence). The CDR3 contains 14 residues. The junction had 6 bases not matched to a gene; V was cut back by 1 base and J by 9 bases. The CDR3 reads CAWSASGRALEQFF. CDR3 nucleotide sequence: TGTGCCTGGAGTGCCAGCGGGAGGGCCCTTGAGCAGTTCTTC.

This chain connects TRBV6-6 to TRBJ2-7, with TRBD1 matching over 7 bases. The CDR3 covers 15 residues. Germline CDR1 is MNHNY and CDR2 is SVGAGI (reference sequence). Trimming at V came to 6 bases and at J to 3 bases, leaving 11 bases not matched to a gene. As DNA, the CDR3 is TGTGCCAGCAGCGCGACAGGGTCAGGTCTCTACGAGCAGTACTTC. It specifies CASSATGSGLYEQYF.

The chain uses TRBV2 and TRBJ2-7; no definite D call. The V end was cut by 6 bases, the J end by 3 bases, with 15 bases between. Germline loops: CDR1 SNHLY, CDR2 FYNNEI. The CDR3 runs to 14 residues. The CDR3 loop reads CASSRSRLFYEQYF. The CDR3 region has the DNA TGTGCCAGCAGCCGATCCAGACTGTTCTACGAGCAGTACTTC.

The table lists this clone with a count of one. This sequence joins TRBV27 and TRBJ2-1; weak D call: TRBD1 (6 bases). Germline CDR1 is MNHEY and CDR2 is SMNVEV (reference sequence). CDR3 length: 14 residues. Trimming stripped 5 bases from V and 15 bases from J, with 23 bases between. The CDR3 loop reads CASSVGRLQGPPFF. CDR3 coding DNA: TGTGCCAGCAGTGTGGGACGGCTACAGGGTCCTCCGTTCTTC.

This clone appeared once. The chain is built from TRBV12-5 and TRBJ2-1; TRBD2 aligns across 11 bases. This CDR3 has 14 amino acids. Germline trimming cut 2 bases from V and 15 bases from J; bases unmatched to any gene: 9. Looked up from germline, CDR1 is LGHNT and CDR2 is FRNRAP. The CDR3 here is CASGLSSGRTSPFF. The CDR3 region has the DNA TGTGCTAGTGGTTTGTCTAGCGGGAGGACGAGCCCGTTCTTC.

This chain joins TRBV5-1 and TRBJ1-1; D is possibly TRBD1 (5 bases). The CDR3 consists of 15 residues. Germline V CDR1 and CDR2: SGHRS, YFSETQ. Trimming removed 0 bases from V and 6 bases from J, with 15 bases in between. DNA of the CDR3: TGCGCCAGCAGCTTGGTAATGCAGGGTAACGCTGAAGCTTTCTTT. Translating it yields CASSLVMQGNAEAFF.

This clone was seen once. Sequence at one end of the junction differs from germline and may be a read error. The DNA for the CDR3 is TGTGCCAGCAGCCCGGGGAGCACCGATACGCAGTATTTT. Translated: CASSPGSTDTQYF. The gene calls are TRBV27 and TRBJ2-3; D possibly corresponds to TRBD2 (5 bases). This CDR3 region has 13 residues. CDR1 is MNHEY and CDR2 is SMNVEV in the germline V gene (reference sequence).

The chain combines TRBV7-9 with TRBJ1-1; D is perhaps TRBD1 (5 bases). Trimming pared 5 bases from V and 5 bases from J, leaving 27 bases between. The CDR3 consists of 18 residues. Germline values: CDR1 SEHNR, CDR2 FQNEAQ (reference sequence). CDR3 region: CASSGSPNSGGMDTEAFF. Written as DNA, the CDR3 is TGTGCCAGCAGCGGCTCCCCCAACAGCGGGGGGATGGATACTGAAGCTTTCTTT.

CDR3 sequence (DNA): TGTGCCAGCAGTTATGGGGGACAGGGGCTCACCTACGAGCAGTACTTC. As protein: CASSYGGQGLTYEQYF. The chain couples TRBV27 to TRBJ2-7; 10 positions agree with TRBD1. Unmatched junction bases numbered 8, after V lost 4 bases and J lost 2 bases. From germline, CDR1 is MNHEY and CDR2 SMNVEV (reference sequence). The CDR3 contains 16 residues.

Note on this clone: Within the sample, other DNA sequences also encode this same CDR3. The chain joins TRBV10-2 to TRBJ1-5, with 10 nucleotides matching TRBD1. The germline gives CDR1 WSHSY, CDR2 SAAADI. The V and J ends lost 5 bases and 4 bases, in that order; junction bases with no gene match: 2. The CDR3 consists of 14 residues. As DNA, the CDR3 is TGCGCCAGCAGTCGACAGGGGGCTAATCAGCCCCAGCATTTT. It is translated as CASSRQGANQPQHF.

The chain links TRBV6-6 to TRBJ2-5; tentative D call: TRBD1 (5 bases). The DNA end favors TRBJ2-7, so the J call may be wrong. CDR3 length equals 14 residues. Germline CDR1 reads MNHNY; CDR2 reads SVGAGI (reference sequence). The CDR3, as DNA: TGTGCCAGCAGTGCCGCAGGGTCCTTCTACGAGCAGTACTTC. This encodes CASSAAGSFYEQYF.

Only one count was recorded for this clone. V and J are TRBV7-3 and TRBJ1-1; tentative D call: TRBD1 (6 bases). Germline V gene data show CDR1 as SGHTA and CDR2 as FQGTGA. This CDR3 is built from 15 residues. V shed 2 bases and J shed 1 base, with 11 bases lying between them. The CDR3 DNA reads TGTGCCAGCAGCTTATCCGGGACACCGAACACTGAAGCTTTCTTT. Its translation is CASSLSGTPNTEAFF.

V is TRBV9 and J is TRBJ2-5, with D hard to call. Germline V gene sequence: CDR1 SGDLS, CDR2 YYNGEE. V lost 0 bases, J lost 4 bases, and 7 bases lay in between. The CDR3 sequence is 13 residues long. The chain's CDR3 is CASSVGGGETQYF. CDR3 nucleotides: TGTGCCAGCAGCGTAGGAGGCGGAGAGACCCAGTACTTC. Using reference TRBV9 and TRBJ2-5 for the parts outside the CDR3, the full variable domain is DSGVTQTPKHLITATGQRVTLRCSPRSGDLSVYWYQQSLDQGLQFLIQYYNGEERAKGNILERFSAQQFPDLHSELNLSSLELGDSALYFCASSVGGGETQYFGPGTRLLVL.

The rearrangement links TRBV28 to TRBJ1-4, with TRBD1 matching 8 bases. Per the germline V gene, CDR1 is MDHEN and CDR2 is SYDVKM. The CDR3 contains 15 residues. With 5 bases clipped from V and 0 bases from J, the junction kept 2 bases outside the gene matches. CDR3 loop: CASSRTGSTNEKLFF. The CDR3 region has the DNA TGTGCCAGCAGTCGGACAGGGTCAACTAATGAAAAACTGTTTTTT.

The chain uses TRBV27 and TRBJ2-7; TRBD2 matches at 15 bases. The junction had 10 bases not matched to a gene; V was cut back by 0 bases and J by 7 bases. CDR3 length equals 18 residues. CDR1 is MNHEY and CDR2 is SMNVEV in the germline V gene (reference sequence). Written as DNA, the CDR3 is TGTGCCAGCAGTTTATCGGTGGGGTTGGGACTAGCGGGAGGTGAGCAGTACTTC. Translation: CASSLSVGLGLAGGEQYF.

V and J are TRBV19 and TRBJ2-3; D unclear. The CDR3 is 13 residues long. Trimming took 3 bases from V and 2 from J, leaving 6 bases between them. Germline lookup yields CDR1 LNHDA and CDR2 SQIVND (reference sequence). The CDR3 here is CASSMAVTDTQYF. DNA of the CDR3: TGTGCCAGTAGTATGGCAGTCACAGATACGCAGTATTTT.